This section outlines one T cell receptor beta chain sequence together with its context. No cognate antigen has been identified for it. Base-call qualities are not available, and no considerably larger clone is one nucleotide away. This entry belongs to a study of CD8+ T cells in alopecia areata (dated by TCRdb to between 2017 and 2018). For the wider study: Treated patients were enrolled in an open-label pilot trial of oral tofacitinib, 5 to 10 mg twice daily, for moderate-to-severe alopecia areata. Patients received tofacitinib for 6 to 18 months and were then followed off drug for 6 months to check for delayed response and recurrence. The SALT score, which quantifies the percentage of affected scalp surface area, was used to measure disease severity in treated patients. To study T cell clonal expansion in alopecia areata, the researchers applied high-throughput TCRbeta sequencing to both the C3H/HeJ mouse model and human patients. On the human side, TCRbeta sequencing was run on scalp tissue and on sorted CD4+ and CD8+ peripheral blood T cells from healthy controls and from alopecia areata patients with either patchy or totalis/universalis disease. Biopsies were taken from tofacitinib-treated patients at baseline and again at 4 and 24 weeks into treatment, and several of those patients also had a later scalp biopsy. Clonality in the scalp was compared among normal scalp (n=4), patchy alopecia areata scalp (n=8), and alopecia totalis/universalis scalp (n=8). The RNA source kit depended on sample type: the PAXgene miRNA kit for fixed scalp, the miRNeasy kit for PBMCs, and the RNeasy kit for mouse skin. Amplification of TCRbeta CDR3 regions was done by immunoSEQ multiplex PCR using 35 Vbeta forward primers and 13 Jbeta reverse primers.

Results the study describes overall, beyond this receptor: Compared with normal scalp, lesional scalp, particularly in alopecia totalis/universalis, had higher clonality and more expanded CD8+ clones, which suggests antigenic drive. Shared TCR sequences between patients were less evident than in mice, which may be partly attributable to HLA diversity in the patient population. Resident alphabeta T cells in normal human skin are also sequenced, complicating scalp TCR repertoire analysis, unlike mouse skin dominated by gammadelta T cells. During tofacitinib treatment, many expanded lesional clones stuck around in both scalp and blood, and this persistence may partly explain why relapse happens after treatment is stopped. Tofacitinib significantly lowered scalp clonality and the number of expanded CD8+ clones among the top 100 scalp clones. Because the treated cohort was small and included a single nonresponder, larger studies are needed to assess links between baseline CD8+ expansion and response.

The sample's time point, from its label and the paper: 24 weeks on oral tofacitinib. According to the study, the label for this sample's treatment or condition signals: oral pan-JAK inhibitor, 5-10 mg twice daily. Lesional scalp punch biopsies and peripheral blood were collected from alopecia areata patients. PBMCs were isolated by density centrifugation and stained for CD3, CD4 and CD8, after which CD4+ and CD8+ T cells were sorted on a FACSAria. The method behind the library was the immunoSEQ multiplex PCR assay. For TCR sequencing, RNA was extracted from every sample and reverse transcribed into cDNA to serve as template. First-strand cDNA was synthesized with SuperScript III using a 2:1 mix of oligo-dT and random hexamers. A synthetic immune receptor repertoire was used to measure amplification bias, and any remaining bias was corrected computationally. The paper's processing steps were these. Raw reads were preprocessed to remove errors, and CDR3 was defined according to IMGT conventions as the region from the conserved cysteine to phenylalanine. To get clonality, Shannon entropy was normalized by log2 of the number of productive unique TCRs and the result was subtracted from 1. CD4 or CD8 identity of scalp clones was inferred by cross-referencing scalp TCRbeta sequences with sorted blood CD4 and CD8 repertoires. The table comes from immuneACCESS by way of TCRdb, which keeps in-frame sequences with V and J called. Part of the clones is missing from these tables; in studies checked, under half for an unresolved V gene and the rest for unknown reasons. Clonal size and the V and J genes are those of that table, whereas D and trimming came from the DNA. Within this sample are 90,000 to 130,000 clones, with approximately 54% of them counted one time only. Clones ranked in the top ten supply less than 15% of the sample.

The sample was CD8+ T cells sorted from blood, taken at week 24, from a patient treated with tofacitinib. The receptor was derived from a human donor with alopecia areata.

The DNA sequence is as follows: TGCAGCGTCGGGACAGGGAACTATGGCTACACCTTC. Translated, it gives CSVGTGNYGYTF. The chain is assembled from TRBV29-1 and TRBJ1-2, and 9 junctional nucleotides match TRBD1. The CDR3 runs 12 residues from the cysteine to the phenylalanine. Only the CDR3 DNA stays, 36 bases, in frame from base 1. As encoded in the germline V gene, CDR1 is SQVTM while CDR2 is ANQGSEA. From V the trimming removes 6 bases and from J it removes 2 bases, while the gene matches leave 1 base of the junction unaccounted for.